The rows below give T cell receptor beta chains drawn from one sample of a study of T cell changes during pregnancy in multiple sclerosis. Generated by immunoSEQ multiplex PCR, the TCRdb table keeps only in-frame clones and is missing some. The data hold about 36,000 clones, with roughly 93% observed a single time. This material consisted of CD4+ T cells from peripheral blood mononuclear cells, taken in the first trimester of pregnancy. These receptors were collected from a female donor with multiple sclerosis, enrolled in a pregnancy study. The CDR3 runs from the conserved cysteine through the conserved F or W. Fields, in order: D gene, J gene, V gene, CDR3 DNA, CDR3 protein. D genes are given only for firm matches.

TRBD1 TRBJ2-1 TRBV6-6 TGTGCCAGCAGTCCGACAGGGGCGGGATACAATGAGCAGTTCTTC CASSPTGAGYNEQFF
. TRBJ1-6 TRBV6-6 TGTGCCAGCGGCCTCGCCGGGGGAAAGAATTCACCCCTCCACTTT CASGLAGGKNSPLHF
. TRBJ2-5 TRBV7-6 TGTGCCAGCAGCCACTCTGTGGGAGAGGGCCGAGAGACCCAGTACTTC CASSHSVGEGRETQYF
. TRBJ1-1 TRBV29-1 TGCAGCTTCTCGTGGTCGTTGCGGCGGTCTGAAGCTTTCTTT CSFSWSLRRSEAFF
TRBD1 TRBJ1-2 TRBV29-1 TGCAGCGTCGGCACAGGGGGAGACTATGGCTACACCTTC CSVGTGGDYGYTF
. TRBJ2-1 TRBV28 TGTGCCAGCAGCTCAGGGGCTGGAAGGTCCTACAATGAGCAGTTCTTC CASSSGAGRSYNEQFF
TRBD1 TRBJ1-4 TRBV4-3 TGCGCCAGCAGCCCAGGACAGGGACCTAATGAAAAACTGTTTTTT CASSPGQGPNEKLFF
TRBD1 TRBJ2-7 TRBV18 TGTGCCAGCTGTCGAGTCCCGGGACAGGGTTACGAGCAGTACTTC CASCRVPGQGYEQYF
. TRBJ2-5 TRBV19 TGTGCCAGTAGTATAGCTTTTCAAGAGACCCAGTACTTC CASSIAFQETQYF
. TRBJ2-1 TRBV9 TGTGCCAGCAGCCCCCCCCTGGAGGGAGAGTCATACAATGAGCAGTTCTTC CASSPPLEGESYNEQFF
. TRBJ2-3 TRBV29-1 TGCAGCGTTGCCTACACAGATACGCAGTATTTT CSVAYTDTQYF
. TRBJ2-7 TRBV27 TGTGCCAGCAGAGATGAGTATAGCTCCTACGAGCAGTACTTC CASRDEYSSYEQYF
. TRBJ1-2 TRBV29-1 TGCAGCTTCAAACAGAGTCCCGTGGACTATGGCTACACCTTC CSFKQSPVDYGYTF
. TRBJ1-1 TRBV4-2 TGTGCCAGCAGCCAAGATTCAAGGAGGTCAACTGAAGCTTTCTTT CASSQDSRRSTEAFF